These T cell receptor beta chains were read from a single sample in a study of blood T cell repertoires in COVID-19. Measured with immunoSEQ multiplex PCR; TCRdb has only the in-frame clones, and not every one. The data show 310,000 or so clones, nearly 90% seen once. The sample was PBMCs or T cells enriched from blood (not recorded which). These receptors were taken from a woman in her late teens or twenties with acute COVID-19. Each CDR3 is given with its conserved first and last residue. The D gene is left open where the match is weak. Clone sizes are given selectively: once, few, many, or a class where the clone is expanded.

v_gene: TRBV27; abundance: once; j_gene: TRBJ1-2; d_gene: .; CDR3nt: TGTGCCAGCAGTTTCGGCGGAAGGAATGGCTACACCTTC; CDR3aa: CASSFGGRNGYTF
v_gene: TRBV10-2; abundance: .; j_gene: TRBJ1-1; d_gene: TRBD1; CDR3nt: TGCGCCAGCAGTTTTGACAGGGATGACACTGAAGCTTTCTTT; CDR3aa: CASSFDRDDTEAFF
v_gene: TRBV24-1; abundance: once; j_gene: TRBJ2-7; d_gene: .; CDR3nt: TGTGCCACCAGTGATCCTCTATCGGGGCAGTACTTC; CDR3aa: CATSDPLSGQYF
v_gene: TRBV4-1; abundance: .; j_gene: TRBJ2-2; d_gene: TRBD2; CDR3nt: TGCGCCAGCCTCCCTGGGACTAGGGACACCGGGGAGCTGTTTTTT; CDR3aa: CASLPGTRDTGELFF
v_gene: TRBV19; abundance: .; j_gene: TRBJ1-1; d_gene: TRBD1; CDR3nt: TGTGCCAGTAGTCCCCTTGACCCGGGACAGCGTGAAGCTTTCTTT; CDR3aa: CASSPLDPGQREAFF
v_gene: TRBV7-8; abundance: .; j_gene: TRBJ1-1; d_gene: .; CDR3nt: TGTGCCAGCAGCTTAGGGGGGCACACTGAAGCTTTCTTT; CDR3aa: CASSLGGHTEAFF
v_gene: TRBV6-5; abundance: .; j_gene: TRBJ1-2; d_gene: TRBD1; CDR3nt: TGTGCCAGCAGAATAACAGGGGGCGGCTATGGCTACACCTTC; CDR3aa: CASRITGGGYGYTF
v_gene: TRBV27; abundance: .; j_gene: TRBJ2-7; d_gene: .; CDR3nt: TGTGCCAGCAGTACCAGCGACTCCTACGAGCAGTACTTC; CDR3aa: CASSTSDSYEQYF
v_gene: TRBV28; abundance: once; j_gene: TRBJ1-4; d_gene: .; CDR3nt: TGTGCCAGCAGGATAGGGGGAGCAACTAATGAAAAACTGTTTTTT; CDR3aa: CASRIGGATNEKLFF
v_gene: TRBV10-3; abundance: few; j_gene: TRBJ2-2; d_gene: .; CDR3nt: TGTGCCATCAGTGAGGGGGGCGAGGGGAACACCGGGGAGCTGTTTTTT; CDR3aa: CAISEGGEGNTGELFF
v_gene: TRBV6-5; abundance: .; j_gene: TRBJ2-1; d_gene: .; CDR3nt: TGTGCCAGCAGTAGCACCGGGATAAAATTCGATGAGCAGTTCTTC; CDR3aa: CASSSTGIKFDEQFF
v_gene: TRBV6-5; abundance: .; j_gene: TRBJ2-7; d_gene: TRBD2; CDR3nt: TGTGCCAGTCTACGCGGGACTATCTACGAGCAGTACTTC; CDR3aa: CASLRGTIYEQYF
v_gene: TRBV7-2; abundance: .; j_gene: TRBJ2-1; d_gene: .; CDR3nt: TGTGCCAGCAGCTTACGGGTTCTGGACAATGAGCAGTTCTTC; CDR3aa: CASSLRVLDNEQFF
v_gene: TRBV5-1; abundance: .; j_gene: TRBJ1-4; d_gene: TRBD1; CDR3nt: TGCGCCAGCGGGGAGGCGACAGGGCATGAAAAACTGTTTTTT; CDR3aa: CASGEATGHEKLFF
v_gene: TRBV27; abundance: .; j_gene: TRBJ1-2; d_gene: .; CDR3nt: TGTGCCGCGGGACGGATCCTCAACAAAGCTAACTATGGCTACACCTTC; CDR3aa: CAAGRILNKANYGYTF
v_gene: TRBV6-2/TRBV6-3; abundance: .; j_gene: TRBJ1-1; d_gene: .; CDR3nt: TGTGCCAGCAGTTACGCGGGGGGCGGTGAAGCTTTCTTT; CDR3aa: CASSYAGGGEAFF
v_gene: TRBV30; abundance: few; j_gene: TRBJ2-2; d_gene: .; CDR3nt: TGTGCCTGGAGTGTACTCCTATACACCGGGGAGCTGTTTTTT; CDR3aa: CAWSVLLYTGELFF
v_gene: TRBV9; abundance: .; j_gene: TRBJ2-1; d_gene: TRBD2; CDR3nt: TGTGCCAGCAGCGTATTAGGACTAGCGGACAATGAGCAGTTCTTC; CDR3aa: CASSVLGLADNEQFF
v_gene: TRBV19; abundance: .; j_gene: TRBJ2-7; d_gene: .; CDR3nt: TGTGCCAGTAGTATAGGGGTTGGGGGGGCTACCTACGAGCAGTACTTC; CDR3aa: CASSIGVGGATYEQYF
v_gene: TRBV2; abundance: .; j_gene: TRBJ1-5; d_gene: .; CDR3nt: TGTGCCAGCCAAGCGAAGGCATCCTATCAGCCCCAGCATTTT; CDR3aa: CASQAKASYQPQHF
v_gene: TRBV7-8; abundance: few; j_gene: TRBJ2-7; d_gene: .; CDR3nt: TGTGCCAGCAGCCCCACCCGCGGAGGGCCGGGGGAGCAGTACTTC; CDR3aa: CASSPTRGGPGEQYF
v_gene: TRBV7-9; abundance: .; j_gene: TRBJ1-2; d_gene: TRBD1; CDR3nt: TGTGCCAGCAGCTTAGAGACAGGGTATGGCTACACCTTC; CDR3aa: CASSLETGYGYTF
v_gene: TRBV19; abundance: .; j_gene: TRBJ1-2; d_gene: .; CDR3nt: TGTGCCAGTAGTATAACGCTCGAACCAGGCAACTATGGCTACACCTTC; CDR3aa: CASSITLEPGNYGYTF
v_gene: TRBV2; abundance: .; j_gene: TRBJ1-5; d_gene: .; CDR3nt: TGTGCCAGCAGTGTTCAGAGGCAGCCCCAGCATTTT; CDR3aa: CASSVQRQPQHF
v_gene: TRBV24-1; abundance: .; j_gene: TRBJ2-1; d_gene: .; CDR3nt: TGTGCCACCAGTGCCCCTCCAGGGGCAGGGAGCAATGAGCAGTTCTTC; CDR3aa: CATSAPPGAGSNEQFF
v_gene: TRBV18; abundance: .; j_gene: TRBJ1-6; d_gene: TRBD1; CDR3nt: TGTGCCAGCTCACCAACTACAGGGGCACCCCTCCACTTT; CDR3aa: CASSPTTGAPLHF
v_gene: TRBV7-6; abundance: .; j_gene: TRBJ1-1; d_gene: TRBD1; CDR3nt: TGTGCCAGCAGCTCGCGGGTAAGGGGGCACGGCACTGAAGCTTTCTTT; CDR3aa: CASSSRVRGHGTEAFF
v_gene: TRBV5-5; abundance: .; j_gene: TRBJ1-4; d_gene: TRBD1; CDR3nt: TGTGCCAGCAGCTCACCGGGACAGGCGAATGAAAAACTGTTTTTT; CDR3aa: CASSSPGQANEKLFF
v_gene: TRBV5-1; abundance: .; j_gene: TRBJ1-1; d_gene: .; CDR3nt: TGCGCCAGCAGCTTGTCAGGGGCTGAAGCTTTCTTT; CDR3aa: CASSLSGAEAFF
v_gene: TRBV11-2; abundance: .; j_gene: TRBJ2-5; d_gene: TRBD1; CDR3nt: TGTGCCAGCAGTTCTGGGACAGGGATCAGCAAGAGTTCCCAGTACTTC; CDR3aa: CASSSGTGISKSSQYF
v_gene: TRBV30; abundance: .; j_gene: TRBJ1-5; d_gene: .; CDR3nt: TGTGCCTGGAGTAAACTTGCGGGCCAGCCCCAGCATTTT; CDR3aa: CAWSKLAGQPQHF
v_gene: TRBV19; abundance: .; j_gene: TRBJ1-5; d_gene: TRBD1; CDR3nt: TGTGCCAGTAGTACCGGACAGGCGGGAAGCAATCAGCCCCAGCATTTT; CDR3aa: CASSTGQAGSNQPQHF
v_gene: TRBV3-1/TRBV3-2; abundance: .; j_gene: TRBJ2-3; d_gene: .; CDR3nt: TGTGCCAGCAGCCAAGGACACTGGCGGGGGCGCACAGATACGCAGTATTTT; CDR3aa: CASSQGHWRGRTDTQYF
v_gene: TRBV4-2; abundance: .; j_gene: TRBJ2-5; d_gene: .; CDR3nt: TGTGCCAGCAGCCAGACGGTCGGGAGAGGGGAAGAAACCCAGTACTTC; CDR3aa: CASSQTVGRGEETQYF
v_gene: TRBV19; abundance: .; j_gene: TRBJ2-7; d_gene: TRBD1; CDR3nt: TGTGCCAGTAAAGGGGCAGGGGGCAACTACGAGCAGTACTTC; CDR3aa: CASKGAGGNYEQYF
v_gene: TRBV4-3; abundance: few; j_gene: TRBJ2-1; d_gene: TRBD1; CDR3nt: TGCGCCAGCAGCCCCGGGACAGGGGGCTACAATGAGCAGTTCTTC; CDR3aa: CASSPGTGGYNEQFF
v_gene: TRBV29-1; abundance: .; j_gene: TRBJ2-7; d_gene: TRBD2; CDR3nt: TGCAGCGTTGGATTATTGGGGAGGGACGAGCAGTACTTC; CDR3aa: CSVGLLGRDEQYF
v_gene: TRBV7-5; abundance: .; j_gene: TRBJ2-2; d_gene: .; CDR3nt: TGTGTCAGAAGCGGAGCGATATATTCGGCCGGGGAGCTGTTTTTT; CDR3aa: CVRSGAIYSAGELFF
v_gene: TRBV3-1/TRBV3-2; abundance: .; j_gene: TRBJ1-2; d_gene: .; CDR3nt: TGTGCCAGCAGCCTACACCAGGACACAGGATTCTATGGCTACACCTTC; CDR3aa: CASSLHQDTGFYGYTF
v_gene: TRBV5-1; abundance: .; j_gene: TRBJ2-3; d_gene: TRBD1; CDR3nt: TGCGCCAGCAGCTCGACAGGGTACACAGATACGCAGTATTTT; CDR3aa: CASSSTGYTDTQYF
v_gene: TRBV27; abundance: .; j_gene: TRBJ2-7; d_gene: TRBD2; CDR3nt: TGTGCCGGCAAAGGGACTAGCGGGAGGGTCCGCCGGTACGAGCAGTACTTC; CDR3aa: CAGKGTSGRVRRYEQYF
v_gene: TRBV7-9; abundance: few; j_gene: TRBJ2-7; d_gene: .; CDR3nt: TGTGCCAGCAGCCCCACACCGGGACACGTGAGCTCCTACGAGCAGTACTTC; CDR3aa: CASSPTPGHVSSYEQYF
v_gene: TRBV27; abundance: .; j_gene: TRBJ2-1; d_gene: .; CDR3nt: TGTGCCAGCAGTGGTAGCGGACCCTCCTACAATGAGCAGTTCTTC; CDR3aa: CASSGSGPSYNEQFF
v_gene: TRBV5-1; abundance: .; j_gene: TRBJ2-3; d_gene: TRBD2; CDR3nt: TGCGCCAGCAGCTTAGGACTAGCGGGACTAACGGATACGCAGTATTTT; CDR3aa: CASSLGLAGLTDTQYF
v_gene: TRBV28; abundance: .; j_gene: TRBJ1-5; d_gene: .; CDR3nt: TGTGCCAGCGGAGAAGGTCAGCCCCAGCATTTT; CDR3aa: CASGEGQPQHF